This entry is about one T cell receptor (beta chain). Deletions cut 6 bases from V and 8 bases from J, with 14 bases between. This CDR3 comprises 13 residues. Germline V lookup: CDR1 LNHDA, CDR2 SQIVND (reference sequence). This table comes from immunoSEQ multiplex PCR, and its TCRdb copy is limited to in-frame clones, with some not included. The sample has some 120,000 clones, more than 75% seen once. The data originate from a study of blood T cell repertoires in COVID-19. Overall study context: Whether acute or convalescent, the COVID-19 samples came from the United States, Italy and Spain.

The chain recombines TRBV19 with TRBJ2-1; D perhaps matches TRBD1 (6 bases). The material sequenced was peripheral blood. The source is a human donor in a cohort sampled during active COVID-19. CDR3 in amino acids: CASRTGQLDEQFF. The DNA of the CDR3 is TGTGCCAGTAGAACCGGACAGTTGGATGAGCAGTTCTTC.